This T cell receptor beta chain was captured in a study of identical twins. Template switching created a universal primer site, and the cDNA included unique molecular identifiers. MiXCR, run by TCRdb on the 5' RACE reads, gives a single entry per CDR3 protein. The sample contains 650,000 to 750,000 distinct CDR3 sequences, 20% to 25% of which appear only once. This CDR3 comprises 14 residues. V shed 6 bases and J shed 0 bases, with 9 bases lying between them. The sample was also reused in another study, on T cells expressing NK-cell markers.

The origin of this receptor is a woman between 18 and 29 years old in good health. Sequencing was carried out using PBMCs. The chain combines TRBV12-3 or TRBV12-4 with TRBJ2-1, with D perhaps TRBD1 or TRBD2 (6 bases each). The CDR3 DNA reads TGTGCCAGCAGGCGGGACAACTCCTACAATGAGCAGTTCTTC. Translation gives CASRRDNSYNEQFF.